A single sample is the source of the 13 T cell receptor beta chains below, sequenced in a study of beta chain features in type 1 diabetes. Study-wide results and limits: The study found moderately but significantly shorter TCRB CDR3s in all four CD4+ subsets of Type 1 diabetes patients.

The sequenced template was cDNA made from the entire isolated RNA. TCRdb's table, derived via immunoSEQ multiplex PCR, lists solely in-frame clones and lacks some. The table includes around 70,000 clones, approximately 47% detected once. Their recognized antigens are unknown. What was sequenced was central memory CD4+ T cells from blood. The source of these receptors is a man aged 25 to 40 with type 1 diabetes.

The chain recombines TRBV7-2 with TRBJ2-2; 10 bases match TRBD1. The CDR3 spans 16 residues. CDR1 is SGHTA and CDR2 is FQGNSA in the germline V gene. Trimming took 3 bases from V and 7 from J; bases not matched to a gene: 8. CDR3 coding DNA: TGTGCCAGCAGCTTCACCGGGACAGGGGAGCACGGGGAGCTGTTTTTT. Amino acid sequence: CASSFTGTGEHGELFF.

The chain employs TRBV4-1 and TRBJ1-1; 8 bases agree with TRBD1. The CDR3 length is 15 residues. The J segment lost 1 base and the V segment lost 4 bases, leaving 5 bases of the junction unmatched. Germline loops: CDR1 MGHRA, CDR2 YSYEKL. Written as DNA, the CDR3 is TGCGCCAGCAGCCGAGGACAGGGACCGAACACTGAAGCTTTCTTT. This translates into CASSRGQGPNTEAFF.

The V and J genes are TRBV30 and TRBJ2-2; D not resolved. The CDR3 has 12 residues. Trimming stripped 3 bases from V and 4 bases from J, with 6 bases between. Germline assignment: CDR1 GTSNPN and CDR2 SVGIG (reference sequence). CDR3: CAWREATGELFF. CDR3 coding DNA: TGTGCCTGGAGAGAAGCCACCGGGGAGCTGTTTTTT. Based on the CDR3 plus reference TRBV30 and TRBJ2-2, the full variable domain is SQTIHQWPATLVQPVGSPLSLECTVEGTSNPNLYWYRQAAGRGLQLLFYSVGIGQISSEVPQNLSASRPQDRQFILSSKKLLLSDSGFYLCAWREATGELFFGEGSRLTVL.

This clone was counted only a few times. The chain employs TRBV11-2 and TRBJ2-2; a possible D gene is TRBD1 (6 bases). Germline loops: CDR1 SGHAT, CDR2 FQNNGV. The V end was cut by 1 base, the J end by 2 bases, with 11 bases between. The CDR3 consists of 16 residues. CDR3 nucleotide sequence: TGTGCCAGCAGCTTAGTAGGGGGACACAACACCGGGGAGCTGTTTTTT. It translates to CASSLVGGHNTGELFF.

This clone was detected a few times. The rearrangement joins TRBV27 to TRBJ2-2; 10 positions agree with TRBD1. After removal of 0 bases from V and 6 bases from J, the junction contained 7 bases not matched to a gene. CDR3 length: 17 residues. The germline gives CDR1 MNHEY, CDR2 SMNVEV (reference sequence). The CDR3: CASSLSIGTGVPGELFF. The CDR3 bases are TGTGCCAGCAGTTTATCTATAGGGACAGGGGTCCCCGGGGAGCTGTTTTTT.

The chain joins TRBV7-8 to TRBJ1-6; 8 bases are a match to TRBD1. The CDR3 contains 15 residues. Per the germline V gene, CDR1 is SGHVS and CDR2 is FQNEAQ. The trim removed 1 base at V and 9 bases at J, leaving 5 bases unmatched. CDR3 loop: CASSLVGQGGSPLHF. The CDR3 DNA is TGTGCCAGCAGCTTAGTCGGACAGGGAGGTTCACCCCTCCACTTT.

The V and J genes are TRBV7-7 and TRBJ2-3; the match to TRBD2 covers 7 bases. The CDR3 is 15 amino acids. Trimming at V came to 5 bases and at J to 14 bases, leaving 19 bases not matched to a gene. Germline-derived CDR1 and CDR2 are SSHAT and FNYEAQ (reference sequence). CDR3 residues: CASSPRSGGLLDPYF. CDR3 in DNA: TGTGCCAGCAGCCCACGATCGGGGGGTCTCCTCGATCCGTATTTT.

The chain combines TRBV7-9 with TRBJ2-1; 9 bases fit TRBD1. V lost 6 bases to trimming and J lost 3 bases; unmatched junction nucleotides: 9. The CDR3 sequence is 16 residues long. The germline V gene has CDR1 SEHNR and CDR2 FQNEAQ (reference sequence). The CDR3 region has the DNA TGTGCCAGCAGTCTAACGGGACAGGGTTTCTACAATGAGCAGTTCTTC. This gives the protein CASSLTGQGFYNEQFF.

Only a few counts were recorded for this clone. J is TRBJ1-1 and V is TRBV28; tentatively, D is TRBD1 (5 bases). The V gene lost 8 bases and the J gene lost 1 base, with 11 bases spanning the gap. CDR1 is MDHEN, CDR2 SYDVKM, per germline. CDR3 size: 13 residues. DNA of the CDR3: TGTGCCAGCTGGCGGGGGTCGAACACTGAAGCTTTCTTT. This codes for CASWRGSNTEAFF.

V and J are TRBV29-1 and TRBJ2-5; 9 bases map to TRBD2. With V trimmed by 6 bases and J by 3 bases, 5 bases remained unmatched. Germline V gene lookup returns CDR1 SQVTM and CDR2 ANQGSEA. The CDR3 has 13 residues. The CDR3 region has the DNA TGCAGCGTAGGCGGGGGGGAGAAAGAGACCCAGTACTTC. Translating it yields CSVGGGEKETQYF.

The genes are TRBV2 and TRBJ2-1; TRBD2 agrees at 12 bases. This CDR3 is 15 amino acids long. The junction had 11 bases not matched to a gene; V was cut back by 7 bases and J by 10 bases. Germline V CDR1 and CDR2: SNHLY, FYNNEI. CDR3 nucleotides: TGTGCCAGCACTGGACTAGCGGGACCCTCGGGGGAGCAGTTCTTC. Its protein product is CASTGLAGPSGEQFF.

This clone was observed once. The V gene is TRBV6-5, the J gene TRBJ1-1, with D possibly being TRBD1 (5 bases). The CDR3 is 15 residues long. Germline-derived CDR1 and CDR2 are MNHEY and SVGAGI. Trimming stripped 3 bases from V and 2 bases from J, with 13 bases between. This CDR3 reads CASSYLGLGNTEAFF. The CDR3 DNA is TGTGCCAGCAGTTATCTGGGGCTGGGAAACACTGAAGCTTTCTTT.

This clone was seen only a few times. This chain connects TRBV18 to TRBJ2-5; possibly TRBD2 for D (5 bases). The DNA end is a closer match to TRBJ2-7, so the J assignment may be wrong. This CDR3 has 15 residues. Germline V gene lookup returns CDR1 KGHSH and CDR2 LQKENI. The CDR3 DNA is TGTGCCAGCTCACCGAGGGCCCAGGAGGCCTACGAGCAGTACTTC. It yields the protein CASSPRAQEAYEQYF.